The clone carrying this T cell receptor (beta chain) was counted only a few times. As yet, its antigen is unknown. The data originate from a study of blood T cells in healthy people across ages. This CDR3 has 15 amino acids. The V end lost 0 bases, the J end lost 1 base, and 8 bases lay between the germline ends. CDR1 and CDR2 (germline): SGHRS, YFSETQ. RNA extraction gave at least 5.5 micrograms of total RNA per sample. The authors ran a second PCR of about 6 to 11 cycles using a sample-barcoded 5' primer and a J-beta primer mix. TCRdb re-derived calls from the 5' RACE reads in MiXCR, one entry per CDR3 protein. The sample records around 1,900,000 distinct CDR3 sequences, 39% being singletons. Study results and caveats: Because donor CMV status was unknown, expanded clonotype changes were possibly confounded. While age rose, TCR beta diversity per million T cells dropped in a roughly linear way. The authors considered diversity estimates from one million T cells to be underestimates.

Sequenced material: blood. V and J are TRBV5-1 and TRBJ2-1; D is possibly TRBD1 (6 bases). This clonotype was obtained from a human donor in good health. The CDR3 coding sequence is TGCGCCAGCAGCTTGGACACAGGGTCCTACAATGAGCAGTTCTTC. Amino acid sequence: CASSLDTGSYNEQFF.